The sequence of this T cell receptor (beta chain) was determined in a study of blood T cell repertoires in COVID-19. At the level of the study: Whether acute or convalescent, the COVID-19 samples came from the United States, Italy and Spain.

TCRdb's copy holds only in-frame clones and misses some; the assay was immunoSEQ multiplex PCR. The profile covers approximately 130,000 clones, with around 83% appearing a single time and 18% taken by the ten largest. The length of the CDR3 is 14 residues. V lost 0 bases and J lost 5, with 11 bases in between. Germline V gene lookup returns CDR1 SGHNT and CDR2 YYREEE (reference sequence). The origin of this receptor is a man aged 30-40 years who had recovered from COVID-19. The V gene is TRBV5-4, the J gene TRBJ1-1; D gene ambiguous. Sequences were obtained from PBMCs or T cells enriched from blood (not recorded which). The CDR3 region has the DNA TGTGCCAGCAGCTTGGCTCTGGGAGATACTGAAGCTTTCTTT. Its translation is CASSLALGDTEAFF. Variable domain in full (rest from reference TRBV5-4 and TRBJ1-1): ETGVTQSPTHLIKTRGQQVTLRCSSQSGHNTVSWYQQALGQGPQFIFQYYREEENGRGNFPPRFSGLQFPNYSSELNVNALELDDSALYLCASSLALGDTEAFFGQGTRLTVV.